The 19 T cell receptor beta chains below all came from one sample that was sequenced in a study of shared clonotypes between healthy human individuals. The table came from immunoSEQ multiplex PCR; TCRdb's copy has only in-frame clones and leaves some out. The repertoire holds about 2.4 million clones, with approximately 94% as singletons. Sequenced sample: naive CD4+ T cells sorted from blood. As to subset: CD45RA+ positively selected. These receptors were collected from a man in his late teens or twenties in good health.

This clone appeared a single time. V usage is TRBV19 and J usage is TRBJ2-7; D call uncertain. Trimming stripped 5 bases from V and 5 bases from J, with 16 bases between. The V gene's germline CDR1 is LNHDA and CDR2 SQIVND (reference sequence). CDR3 size: 14 residues. CDR3 in DNA: TGTGCCAGTAGTCCCCGGGCCCCATACGACGAGCAGTACTTC. This gives the protein CASSPRAPYDEQYF.

This clone was observed once. V usage is TRBV12-5 and J usage is TRBJ2-3; D is uncertain. This CDR3 spans 14 amino acids. CDR1 is LGHNT and CDR2 is FRNRAP in the germline V gene. The V and J ends lost 3 bases and 0 bases respectively, with 7 bases between them. The CDR3 here is CASGFSTSTDTQYF. The CDR3 DNA follows: TGTGCTAGTGGTTTCTCGACAAGCACAGATACGCAGTATTTT.

This clone was seen just once. The chain carries TRBV9 and TRBJ2-4; tentatively, D is TRBD1 (5 bases). CDR3 size: 16 residues. Trimming took off 0 bases at V and 1 base at J, with 11 bases between the two ends. Germline V CDR1 and CDR2: SGDLS, YYNGEE. CDR3 in DNA: TGTGCCAGCAGCGTAGAGACAGCCCTGGCCAAAAACATTCAGTACTTC. Translated: CASSVETALAKNIQYF.

CDR3 amino acids: CASSTLGTGSTEAFF. The CDR3 DNA reads TGTGCCAGCAGCACACTAGGGACAGGGTCCACTGAAGCTTTCTTT. The chain carries TRBV21-1 and TRBJ1-1; the table's D call of TRBD1 was not tested on the DNA. TRBV21-1 counts as a pseudogene. The CDR3 spans 15 residues.

This chain uses TRBV27 with TRBJ2-5; no reliable D call. The CDR3 totals 13 residues. Trimming cost V 2 bases and J 5 bases, with 9 bases left between them. Germline V gene sequence: CDR1 MNHEY, CDR2 SMNVEV (reference sequence). CDR3 DNA: TGTGCCAGCAGTTTAATGAACGGGGAGACCCAGTACTTC. Translated: CASSLMNGETQYF.

The rearrangement uses TRBV2 and TRBJ1-5, with 8 bases aligning to TRBD1. Unmatched junction bases numbered 10, after V lost 8 bases and J lost 7 bases. The germline V gene encodes CDR1 SNHLY and CDR2 FYNNEI. CDR3 length: 14 amino acids. Here the CDR3 reads CASALTGAGQPQHF. DNA of the CDR3: TGTGCCAGCGCCCTGACAGGGGCCGGACAGCCCCAGCATTTT.

This clone was seen just once. The V call is TRBV18, the J call TRBJ2-5, with TRBD2 identical over 8 bases. The CDR3 loop spans 16 amino acids. Trimming cost V 3 bases and J 4 bases; bases outside gene matches: 10. Germline CDR1 and CDR2: KGHSH and LQKENI. CDR3 protein: CASSPPSGTRGETQYF. As DNA, the CDR3 is TGTGCCAGCTCACCGCCTTCCGGGACTAGAGGAGAGACCCAGTACTTC.

The chain is built from TRBV5-1 and TRBJ2-7; 10 bases fit TRBD2. The germline V gene encodes CDR1 SGHRS and CDR2 YFSETQ. V shed 5 bases and J 0 bases; nucleotides not matched to a gene: 8. The CDR3 has 16 residues. DNA of the CDR3: TGCGCCAGCAGGTCAACCGGGACTAGCGTCTCCTACGAGCAGTACTTC. Translated: CASRSTGTSVSYEQYF.

The chain joins TRBV10-3 to TRBJ1-1; tentatively, D is TRBD1 (5 bases). Per the germline V gene, CDR1 is ENHRY and CDR2 is SYGVKD. V was shortened by 4 bases and J by 1 base, with 10 bases between the two germline ends. CDR3 length: 14 residues. CDR3 in DNA: TGTGCCATCAGTGGGTGGGGGGGGAACACTGAAGCTTTCTTT. Translation gives CAISGWGGNTEAFF.

V usage is TRBV5-4 and J usage is TRBJ2-1; 13 bases map to TRBD2. Germline V gives CDR1 SGHNT, CDR2 YYREEE (reference sequence). The CDR3 runs to 15 residues. Losses at the gene ends were 4 bases for V and 7 bases for J; bases not matched to a gene: 5. The CDR3 nucleotides are TGTGCCAGCAGCCAACTAGCGGGAGGGCCTAATGAGCAGTTCTTC. Its protein product is CASSQLAGGPNEQFF. Looking up the rest from reference TRBV5-4 and TRBJ2-1 gives the full variable domain: ETGVTQSPTHLIKTRGQQVTLRCSSQSGHNTVSWYQQALGQGPQFIFQYYREEENGRGNFPPRFSGLQFPNYSSELNVNALELDDSALYLCASSQLAGGPNEQFFGPGTRLTVL.

This clone was recorded once. V gene TRBV7-8 combines with J gene TRBJ1-2, with D possibly being TRBD1 (6 bases). With 4 bases removed from V and 4 bases from J, the gap between germline ends came to 13 bases. CDR3 length: 14 amino acids. The germline CDR1 and CDR2 sequences are SGHVS and FQNEAQ. The CDR3 loop reads CASSSGHLFYGYTF. As DNA, the CDR3 is TGTGCCAGCAGCTCGGGACATCTTTTCTATGGCTACACCTTC.

This chain uses TRBV7-9 with TRBJ1-1, with 8 positions matching TRBD1. V trimming: 4 bases; J trimming: 1 base; junction bases outside the gene matches: 2. The germline V gene encodes CDR1 SEHNR and CDR2 FQNEAQ (reference sequence). This CDR3 comprises 14 residues. The CDR3 nucleotides are TGTGCCAGCAGCTCAGGGGGCAAGAACACTGAAGCTTTCTTT. Its protein product is CASSSGGKNTEAFF. The whole variable domain, filled in from reference TRBV7-9 and TRBJ1-1, reads DTGVSQNPRHKITKRGQNVTFRCDPISEHNRLYWYRQTLGQGPEFLTYFQNEAQLEKSRLLSDRFSAERPKGSFSTLEIQRTEQGDSAMYLCASSSGGKNTEAFFGQGTRLTVV.

The V and J genes are TRBV11-1 and TRBJ1-1; possible D gene TRBD1, 5 bases. The CDR3 length is 15 residues. Germline CDR1 and CDR2: SGHAT and FQDESV (reference sequence). Trimming took off 5 bases at V and 0 bases at J, with 13 bases between the two ends. CDR3 sequence (DNA): TGTGCCAGCAGCCCACAGTGGGGGGTGAACACTGAAGCTTTCTTT. Translating gives CASSPQWGVNTEAFF.

The rearrangement joins TRBV5-1 to TRBJ2-3; perhaps TRBD2 as D (6 bases). V lost 3 bases and J lost 4, with 12 bases in between. The CDR3 sequence is 14 residues long. Germline loops: CDR1 SGHRS, CDR2 YFSETQ. CDR3 protein: CASSSGLTADTQYF. CDR3 sequence (DNA): TGCGCCAGCAGCTCGGGACTGACTGCAGATACGCAGTATTTT.

The chain couples TRBV5-6 to TRBJ2-7; D not certain. The CDR3 has 14 residues. V lost 0 bases to trimming and J lost 3 bases, with 10 bases between them. Germline V CDR1 and CDR2: SGHDT, YYEEEE. Written as DNA, the CDR3 is TGTGCCAGCAGCTTGGTAGAACTTGTCTACGAGCAGTACTTC. Protein: CASSLVELVYEQYF. Supplemented by reference TRBV5-6 and TRBJ2-7, the full variable domain reads DAGVTQSPTHLIKTRGQQVTLRCSPKSGHDTVSWYQQALGQGPQFIFQYYEEEERQRGNFPDRFSGHQFPNYSSELNVNALLLGDSALYLCASSLVELVYEQYFGPGTRLTVT.

The rearrangement uses TRBV5-4 and TRBJ2-5; TRBD1 aligns across 7 bases. Germline-derived CDR1 and CDR2 are SGHNT and YYREEE (reference sequence). Germline trimming cut 3 bases from V and 1 base from J; bases unmatched to any gene: 3. The CDR3 sequence is 14 residues long. In DNA, the CDR3 is TGTGCCAGCAGCTCGACAGGGTTCCAAGAGACCCAGTACTTC. Its protein product is CASSSTGFQETQYF.

This chain joins TRBV7-8 and TRBJ2-6; D may be TRBD2 (5 bases). V lost 2 bases to trimming and J lost 11 bases, with 13 bases between them. CDR1 SGHVS and CDR2 FQNEAQ come from the germline V gene. This CDR3 has 14 amino acids. CDR3 protein: CASSLKPSDYVLTF. The CDR3 nucleotides are TGTGCCAGCAGCTTAAAACCCTCGGACTACGTCCTGACTTTC.

The count of this clone is one. This chain links TRBV7-2 with TRBJ1-2, with 8 bases identical to TRBD1. The CDR3 is 14 amino acids. Germline trimming cut 5 bases from V and 4 bases from J; bases unmatched to any gene: 6. Germline CDR1 reads SGHTA; CDR2 reads FQGNSA. The CDR3 DNA reads as TGTGCCAGCAGCCCGGACAGGGTAGCCTATGGCTACACCTTC. Protein sequence: CASSPDRVAYGYTF.

This chain joins TRBV11-2 and TRBJ2-7; D is undetermined. Looked up from germline, CDR1 is SGHAT and CDR2 is FQNNGV. V was clipped by 5 bases and J by 7 bases, with 18 bases between them. This CDR3 region has 14 residues. The CDR3 region is CASSDPTGSREQYF. CDR3 nucleotides: TGTGCCAGCAGCGACCCGACCGGGTCTCGGGAGCAGTACTTC.